These 19 T cell receptor beta chains were all obtained from the same sample, sequenced in a study of shared clonotypes between healthy human individuals. Assay: immunoSEQ multiplex PCR; the TCRdb copy retains only in-frame clones and omits some. The data show about 1.1 million clones, around 77% seen once. Material: memory CD4+ T cells from PBMCs. Noted subset: CD45RA-negative fraction. The receptors stem from a man aged 18 to 29 in good health. Some clones in this sample may be carry-over from other donors' samples.

This clone was seen at least ten times. The chain is built from TRBV2 and TRBJ2-7; D may correspond to TRBD1 or TRBD2 (6 bases each). There are 11 residues in the CDR3. The germline V gene has CDR1 SNHLY and CDR2 FYNNEI. V lost 7 bases, J lost 11 bases, and 15 bases lay in between. The CDR3 here is CASKGGRLEYF. CDR3 bases: TGTGCCAGCAAAGGGGGGCGGCTCGAGTACTTC.

The rearrangement links TRBV6-4 to TRBJ2-7; 9 positions agree with TRBD1. Germline-derived CDR1 and CDR2 are MRHNA and SNTAGT. The CDR3 length is 14 residues. Unmatched junction bases numbered 3, after V lost 3 bases and J lost 3 bases. DNA of the CDR3: TGTGCCAGCAGTGAGGTGGACAGGGGCTACGAGCAGTACTTC. It translates to CASSEVDRGYEQYF.

The V gene is TRBV11-2, the J gene TRBJ2-3; TRBD2 matches 9 bases. The CDR3 contains 15 residues. Germline V lookup: CDR1 SGHAT, CDR2 FQNNGV. V gave up 4 bases and J gave up 6 bases; unmatched junction bases: 8. In DNA, the CDR3 is TGTGCCAGCAGCTCGTTGGGTAGCGGGAGTGATACGCAGTATTTT. Residues: CASSSLGSGSDTQYF.

The chain combines TRBV13 with TRBJ1-4, with D possibly being TRBD1 (5 bases). Looked up from germline, CDR1 is PRHDT and CDR2 is FYEKMQ (reference sequence). V lost 0 bases to trimming and J lost 6 bases, with 26 bases between them. The CDR3 loop spans 20 amino acids. The CDR3 sequence: CASSLGPQDVVKVRDEKLFF. In DNA, the CDR3 is TGTGCCAGCAGCTTAGGCCCACAGGATGTTGTTAAGGTGCGGGATGAAAAACTGTTTTTT.

The gene calls are TRBV6-1 and TRBJ2-3; 7 bases line up with TRBD2. Losses at the gene ends were 3 bases for V and 6 bases for J; bases not matched to a gene: 3. Germline CDR1 MNHNS, CDR2 SASEGT. The CDR3 extends over 13 amino acids. The CDR3 DNA follows: TGTGCCAGCAGTGAGCGGGGGATGGATACGCAGTATTTT. This codes for CASSERGMDTQYF.

The rearrangement joins TRBV7-8 to TRBJ2-5; the match to TRBD1 covers 7 bases. The CDR3 has 14 amino acids. Germline CDR1 is SGHVS and CDR2 is FQNEAQ. V shed 5 bases and J 4 bases; nucleotides not matched to a gene: 7. The CDR3 here is CASSHVNRGETQYF. The CDR3 DNA sequence: TGTGCCAGCAGCCACGTCAACAGGGGAGAGACCCAGTACTTC. Variable domain in full (rest from reference TRBV7-8 and TRBJ2-5): GAGVSQSPRYKVAKRGQDVALRCDPISGHVSLFWYQQALGQGPEFLTYFQNEAQLDKSGLPSDRFFAERPEGSVSTLKIQRTQQEDSAVYLCASSHVNRGETQYFGPGTRLLVL.

CDR3 in amino acids: CAWSAVTVVNTEAFF. Here the CDR3 DNA reads TGTGCCTGGAGTGCTGTGACAGTCGTGAACACTGAAGCTTTCTTT. The chain links TRBV30 to TRBJ1-1; perhaps TRBD1 as D (5 bases). V lost 1 base to trimming and J lost 0 bases, with 12 bases between them. Germline V gene lookup returns CDR1 GTSNPN and CDR2 SVGIG (reference sequence). The CDR3 covers 15 residues.

The CDR3 protein is CASSAGQGFNYGYTF. In nucleotides, the CDR3 is TGTGCCAGCAGCGCAGGACAGGGGTTTAACTATGGCTACACCTTC. This sequence joins TRBV7-9 and TRBJ1-2; 9 bases line up with TRBD1. Trimming at V came to 5 bases and at J to 1 base, leaving 5 bases not matched to a gene. The V gene's germline CDR1 is SEHNR and CDR2 FQNEAQ (reference sequence). The CDR3 sequence is 15 residues long.

The genes are TRBV28 and TRBJ1-1; D unclear. This CDR3 is 15 amino acids long. Germline V gives CDR1 MDHEN, CDR2 SYDVKM. Trimming removed 6 bases at V and 0 bases at J, with 14 bases between. CDR3 DNA sequence: TGTGCCAGCAGGGGCAGCAAAGGGATGAACACTGAAGCTTTCTTT. This codes for CASRGSKGMNTEAFF.

The gene calls are TRBV28 and TRBJ2-5, with D unclear. Germline loops: CDR1 MDHEN, CDR2 SYDVKM. This CDR3 contains 14 residues. The V gene lost 5 bases and the J gene lost 5 bases, with 15 bases spanning the gap. CDR3 residues: CASSPPSALETQYF. CDR3 in DNA: TGTGCCAGCAGTCCACCATCGGCCCTTGAGACCCAGTACTTC.

A word on this clone: This CDR3 is also generated by other DNA sequences in the sample. This chain connects TRBV7-3 to TRBJ1-1; 8 bases agree with TRBD1. Trimming took 4 bases from V and 1 from J; bases not matched to a gene: 5. CDR3 size: 15 residues. The germline CDR1 and CDR2 sequences are SGHTA and FQGTGA. The DNA of the CDR3 is TGTGCCAGCAGCTCAACCGGGACAGGGAACACTGAAGCTTTCTTT. It codes for CASSSTGTGNTEAFF.

The chain joins TRBV28 to TRBJ1-2, with unresolved D. There are 11 residues in the CDR3. Germline V gene data show CDR1 as MDHEN and CDR2 as SYDVKM. The CDR3 nucleotides are TGTGCGGGCGGGTCCAACTATGGCTACACCTTC. Its protein product is CAGGSNYGYTF.

This rearrangement joins TRBV28 to TRBJ2-7; D is unclear. V was pared by 6 bases and J by 2 bases, with 8 bases between. This CDR3 has 12 residues. Per the germline V gene, CDR1 is MDHEN and CDR2 is SYDVKM. In nucleotides, the CDR3 is TGTGCCAGCAGACAGACCACCTACGAGCAGTACTTC. This codes for CASRQTTYEQYF.

This sequence joins TRBV2 and TRBJ2-3; 10 nucleotides match TRBD1. The germline CDR1 and CDR2 sequences are SNHLY and FYNNEI. With 6 bases clipped from V and 3 bases from J, the junction kept 9 bases outside the gene matches. The CDR3 has 16 amino acids. DNA for the CDR3: TGTGCCAGCAGCCCCGGACAGGGGGTACATACAGATACGCAGTATTTT. Translating gives CASSPGQGVHTDTQYF.

As to this clone: A much larger clone differs by one base, so this may be a read error. Other DNA sequences from this sample encode an identical CDR3 as well. This chain connects TRBV7-9 to TRBJ2-5; D gene unclear. The germline CDR1 and CDR2 sequences are SEHNR and FQNEAQ (reference sequence). Trimming shortened V by 2 bases and J by 4 bases, and 2 bases separated the two germline ends. This CDR3 is built from 11 residues. CDR3 sequence: CASSLLETQYF. CDR3 nucleotides: TGTGCCAGCAGCTTACTAGAGACCCAGTACTTC. Drawing the rest from reference TRBV7-9 and TRBJ2-5, the complete variable domain is DTGVSQNPRHKITKRGQNVTFRCDPISEHNRLYWYRQTLGQGPEFLTYFQNEAQLEKSRLLSDRFSAERPKGSFSTLEIQRTEQGDSAMYLCASSLLETQYFGPGTRLLVL.

This sequence joins TRBV30 and TRBJ1-5, with TRBD1 matching 7 bases. Trimming took 2 bases from V and 7 from J; bases not matched to a gene: 5. This CDR3 contains 13 residues. Germline V gives CDR1 GTSNPN, CDR2 SVGIG (reference sequence). This CDR3 is CAWSLGGEQPQHF. Here the CDR3 DNA reads TGTGCCTGGAGTTTAGGGGGCGAACAGCCCCAGCATTTT.

The chain recombines TRBV4-1 with TRBJ2-7; 9 bases agree with TRBD1. V was clipped by 5 bases and J by 8 bases; unmatched bases: 13. The CDR3 is made up of 15 amino acids. CDR1 is MGHRA, CDR2 YSYEKL, per germline. Written as DNA, the CDR3 is TGCGCCAGCAGCTCAACCGGGGACAGGGAGAATCAGCAGTACTTC. It is translated as CASSSTGDRENQQYF.

The chain couples TRBV18 to TRBJ2-7, with D unclear. The germline V gene has CDR1 KGHSH and CDR2 LQKENI. Trimming pared 3 bases from V and 2 bases from J, leaving 11 bases between. The CDR3 covers 14 residues. The CDR3 DNA follows: TGTGCCAGCTCACCCCATCCCCCCCCCTACGAGCAGTACTTC. Translating it yields CASSPHPPPYEQYF.

The chain employs TRBV5-1 and TRBJ2-3, with a tentative D call TRBD1 (6 bases). V was pared by 0 bases and J by 4 bases, with 12 bases between. From germline, CDR1 is SGHRS and CDR2 YFSETQ. The CDR3 length is 15 residues. The DNA for the CDR3 is TGCGCCAGCAGCTTGGGCTACAGGGTTCCAGATACGCAGTATTTT. This translates into CASSLGYRVPDTQYF.